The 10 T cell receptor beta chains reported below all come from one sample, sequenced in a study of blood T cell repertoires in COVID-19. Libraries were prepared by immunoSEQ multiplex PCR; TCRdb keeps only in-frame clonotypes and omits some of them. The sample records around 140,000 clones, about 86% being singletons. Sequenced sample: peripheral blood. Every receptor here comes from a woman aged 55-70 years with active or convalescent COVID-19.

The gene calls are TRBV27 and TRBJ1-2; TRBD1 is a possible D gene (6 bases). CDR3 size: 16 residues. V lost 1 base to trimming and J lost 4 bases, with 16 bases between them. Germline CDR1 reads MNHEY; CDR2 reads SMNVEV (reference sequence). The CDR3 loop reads CASSLYPPQGTYGYTF. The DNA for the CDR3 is TGTGCCAGCAGTTTATATCCCCCTCAGGGGACCTATGGCTACACCTTC.

Here the CDR3 DNA reads TGTGCCAGCAGGGGGACAGGAGTATACAATGAGCAGTTCTTC. Its protein product is CASRGTGVYNEQFF. The chain carries TRBV2 and TRBJ2-1; 8 nucleotides line up with TRBD1. Per germline, CDR1 SNHLY and CDR2 FYNNEI. With 6 bases clipped from V and 4 bases from J, the junction kept 5 bases outside the gene matches. The CDR3 runs to 14 residues.

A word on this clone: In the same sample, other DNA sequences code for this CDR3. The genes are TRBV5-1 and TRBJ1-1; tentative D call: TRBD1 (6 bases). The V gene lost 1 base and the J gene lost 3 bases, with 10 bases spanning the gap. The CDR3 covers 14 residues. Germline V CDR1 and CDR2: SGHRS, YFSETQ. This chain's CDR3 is CASSLTGTHTEAFF. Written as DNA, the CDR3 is TGCGCCAGCAGCTTGACAGGGACCCACACTGAAGCTTTCTTT. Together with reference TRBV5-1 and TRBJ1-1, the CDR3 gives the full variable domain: KAGVTQTPRYLIKTRGQQVTLSCSPISGHRSVSWYQQTPGQGLQFLFEYFSETQRNKGNFPGRFSGRQFSNSRSEMNVSTLELGDSALYLCASSLTGTHTEAFFGQGTRLTVV.

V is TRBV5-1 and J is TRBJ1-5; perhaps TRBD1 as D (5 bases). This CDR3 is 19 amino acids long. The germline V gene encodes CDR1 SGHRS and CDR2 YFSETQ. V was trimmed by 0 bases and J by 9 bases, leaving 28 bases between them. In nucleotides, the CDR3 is TGCGCCAGCAGCTTGGTGGGGGGTTCGGCAGCGAGCAATCGGCGGCCCCAGCATTTT. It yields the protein CASSLVGGSAASNRRPQHF.

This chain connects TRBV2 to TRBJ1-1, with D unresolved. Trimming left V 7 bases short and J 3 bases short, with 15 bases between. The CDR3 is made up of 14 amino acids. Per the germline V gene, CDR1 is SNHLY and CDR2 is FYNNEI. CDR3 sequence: CASNARIEYTEAFF. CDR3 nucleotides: TGTGCCAGCAATGCCAGGATAGAATACACTGAAGCTTTCTTT. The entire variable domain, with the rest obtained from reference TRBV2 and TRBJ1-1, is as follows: EPEVTQTPSHQVTQMGQEVILRCVPISNHLYFYWYRQILGQKVEFLVSFYNNEISEKSEIFDDQFSVERPDGSNFTLKIRSTKLEDSAMYFCASNARIEYTEAFFGQGTRLTVV.

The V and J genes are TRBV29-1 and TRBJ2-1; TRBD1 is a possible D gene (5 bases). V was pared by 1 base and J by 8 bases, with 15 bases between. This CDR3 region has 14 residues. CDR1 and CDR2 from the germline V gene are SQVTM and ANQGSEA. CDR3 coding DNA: TGCAGCGTTGAAGGGCAGGGCCCTGTGTATGAGCAGTTCTTC. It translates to CSVEGQGPVYEQFF.

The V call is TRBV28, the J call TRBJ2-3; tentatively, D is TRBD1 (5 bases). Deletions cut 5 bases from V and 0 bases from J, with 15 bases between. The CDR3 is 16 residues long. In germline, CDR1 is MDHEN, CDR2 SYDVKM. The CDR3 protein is CASSPRQGLSTDTQYF. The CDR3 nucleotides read TGTGCCAGCAGTCCCCGGCAGGGTCTAAGCACAGATACGCAGTATTTT. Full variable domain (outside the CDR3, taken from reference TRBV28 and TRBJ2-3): DVKVTQSSRYLVKRTGEKVFLECVQDMDHENMFWYRQDPGLGLRLIYFSYDVKMKEKGDIPEGYSVSREKKERFSLILESASTNQTSMYLCASSPRQGLSTDTQYFGPGTRLTVL.

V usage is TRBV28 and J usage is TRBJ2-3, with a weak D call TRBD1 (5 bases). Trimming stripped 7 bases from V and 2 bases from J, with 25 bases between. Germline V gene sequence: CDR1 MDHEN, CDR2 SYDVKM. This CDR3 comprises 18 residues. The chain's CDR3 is CASTPGALWTSHTDTQYF. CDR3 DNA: TGTGCCAGCACCCCTGGGGCCCTATGGACCTCCCACACAGATACGCAGTATTTT.

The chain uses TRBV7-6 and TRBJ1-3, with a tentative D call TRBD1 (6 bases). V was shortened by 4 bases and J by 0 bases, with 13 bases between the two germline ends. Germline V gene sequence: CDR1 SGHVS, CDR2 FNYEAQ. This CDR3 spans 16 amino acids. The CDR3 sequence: CASSSRTVGSGNTIYF. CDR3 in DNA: TGTGCCAGCAGCTCCAGGACAGTGGGCTCTGGAAACACCATATATTTT.

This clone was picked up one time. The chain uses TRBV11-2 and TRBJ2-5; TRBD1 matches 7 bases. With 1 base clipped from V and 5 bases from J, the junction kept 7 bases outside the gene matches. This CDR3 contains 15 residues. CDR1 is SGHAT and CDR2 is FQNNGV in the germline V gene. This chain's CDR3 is CASSLGGGVRETQYF. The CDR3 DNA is TGTGCCAGCAGCTTAGGAGGGGGCGTCCGGGAGACCCAGTACTTC.